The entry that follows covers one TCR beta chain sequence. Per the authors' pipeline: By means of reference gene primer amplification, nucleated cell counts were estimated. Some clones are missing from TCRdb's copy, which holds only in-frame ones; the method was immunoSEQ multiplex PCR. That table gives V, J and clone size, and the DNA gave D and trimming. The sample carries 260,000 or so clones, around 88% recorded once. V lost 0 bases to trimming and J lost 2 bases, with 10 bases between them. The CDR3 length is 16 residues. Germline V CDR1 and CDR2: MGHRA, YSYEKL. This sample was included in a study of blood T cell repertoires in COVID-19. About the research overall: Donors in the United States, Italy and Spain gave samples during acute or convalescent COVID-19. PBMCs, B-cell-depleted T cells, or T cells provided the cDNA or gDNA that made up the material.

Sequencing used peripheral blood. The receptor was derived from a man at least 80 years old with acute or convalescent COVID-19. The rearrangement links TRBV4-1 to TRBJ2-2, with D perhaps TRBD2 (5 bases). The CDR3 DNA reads TGCGCCAGCAGCCAAGAATCTGGACTCAACACCGGGGAGCTGTTTTTT. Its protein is CASSQESGLNTGELFF.